One sample yielded the 29 T cell receptor beta chains listed below, sequenced in a study of T-cell reconstitution after alpha-beta-depleted transplantation in children. This sample's TCRbeta library carried unique molecular identifier barcodes. TCRdb processed the PCR reads anew with MiXCR; each CDR3 protein has one entry. The sample yields around 440,000 distinct CDR3 sequences, under 12% seen once. Material: PBMCs, obtained before TCRalphabeta/CD19-depleted stem cell transplant. These receptors came from a child aged 2 to 10 with inherited bone marrow failure, due to receive a stem cell transplant.

This chain links TRBV27 with TRBJ2-2, with 13 positions matching TRBD2. The CDR3 contains 16 residues. The V and J ends lost 4 bases and 5 bases, in that order; junction bases with no gene match: 4. Germline V CDR1 and CDR2: MNHEY, SMNVEV (reference sequence). DNA for the CDR3: TGTGCCAGCAGTTCATTGACTAGCGGGAGGACCGGGGAGCTGTTTTTT. Residues: CASSSLTSGRTGELFF.

The table lists this clonotype with many counts. The V call is TRBV12-3 or TRBV12-4, the J call TRBJ1-3; D ambiguous. There are 14 residues in the CDR3. Deletions cut 8 bases from V and 2 bases from J, with 13 bases between. CDR3 nucleotides: TGTGCCAGCGATACCTGGGCTCCTGGAAACACCATATATTTT. Protein product: CASDTWAPGNTIYF.

This clonotype was recorded at least ten times. The rearrangement links TRBV5-1 to TRBJ2-5, with 7 bases matching TRBD2. V trimming: 6 bases; J trimming: 4 bases; junction bases outside the gene matches: 9. Germline V gives CDR1 SGHRS, CDR2 YFSETQ. The CDR3 is 14 amino acids. The CDR3 spells CASNRLAPTETQYF. The DNA of the CDR3 is TGCGCCAGCAACCGACTAGCTCCGACAGAGACCCAGTACTTC.

In this sample, this clonotype turned up many times. The chain employs TRBV10-2 and TRBJ2-1, with TRBD2 identical over 7 bases. V was pared by 0 bases and J by 10 bases, with 12 bases of the junction left unmatched. This CDR3 has 16 amino acids. The germline V gene encodes CDR1 WSHSY and CDR2 SAAADI. The CDR3 reads CASSESASSGRREQFF. CDR3 nucleotide sequence: TGCGCCAGCAGTGAGTCGGCGTCTAGCGGCCGACGGGAGCAGTTCTTC.

This clonotype came up many times. The gene calls are TRBV27 and TRBJ2-7, with a weak D call TRBD2 (6 bases). V lost 6 bases and J 5 bases, leaving 17 bases between the germline ends. This CDR3 has 14 amino acids. CDR1 and CDR2 (germline): MNHEY, SMNVEV (reference sequence). CDR3 DNA sequence: TGTGCCAGCAGACTTAGCGGCAGAGGCCACGAGCAGTACTTC. It yields the protein CASRLSGRGHEQYF.

In its sample, this clonotype was seen many times. V and J are TRBV7-9 and TRBJ2-2; tentatively, D is TRBD2 (6 bases). The CDR3 loop spans 14 amino acids. V was pared by 6 bases and J by 4 bases, with 12 bases between. The germline CDR1 and CDR2 sequences are SEHNR and FQNEAQ (reference sequence). CDR3 region: CASRPGVITGELFF. For the CDR3, the DNA is TGTGCCAGCAGACCGGGGGTAATCACCGGGGAGCTGTTTTTT. Variable domain in full (rest from reference TRBV7-9 and TRBJ2-2): DTGVSQNPRHKITKRGQNVTFRCDPISEHNRLYWYRQTLGQGPEFLTYFQNEAQLEKSRLLSDRFSAERPKGSFSTLEIQRTEQGDSAMYLCASRPGVITGELFFGEGSRLTVL.

This clonotype appeared many times. The rearrangement uses TRBV29-1 and TRBJ2-2, with 7 bases lining up with TRBD1. This CDR3 contains 16 residues. Germline CDR1 is SQVTM and CDR2 is ANQGSEA. J was trimmed by 2 bases and V by 0 bases; bases with no gene match: 6. The CDR3 DNA reads TGCAGCGTTGAAGATAAAGACAGGGCCAACACCGGGGAGCTGTTTTTT. This encodes CSVEDKDRANTGELFF.

This clonotype has ten or more counts. This sequence joins TRBV4-2 and TRBJ2-7, with D possibly being TRBD2 (6 bases). The V end lost 1 base, the J end lost 3 bases, and 10 bases lay between the germline ends. The germline gives CDR1 LGHNA, CDR2 YNFKEQ. The CDR3 extends over 14 amino acids. This CDR3 is CASSQGTTNYEQYF. The CDR3, as DNA: TGTGCCAGCAGCCAAGGGACTACTAACTACGAGCAGTACTTC.

There are many counts of this clonotype. V usage is TRBV6-5 and J usage is TRBJ1-1; D gene ambiguous. This CDR3 region has 11 residues. V shed 6 bases and J shed 11 bases, with 13 bases lying between them. The germline gives CDR1 MNHEY, CDR2 SVGAGI. The CDR3: CASRSTLTAFF. The CDR3 region has the DNA TGTGCCAGCAGATCCACACTGACTGCTTTCTTT.

This clonotype was recorded many times. This chain uses TRBV11-2 with TRBJ2-7; the match to TRBD2 covers 11 bases. Looked up from germline, CDR1 is SGHAT and CDR2 is FQNNGV. This CDR3 has 16 residues. With V trimmed by 5 bases and J by 1 base, 7 bases remained unmatched. CDR3 nucleotide sequence: TGTGCCAGCAGCCCTAGCGGGAGGCCCCTTTCCTACGAGCAGTACTTC. Translated, it gives CASSPSGRPLSYEQYF.

This clonotype came up many times. V is TRBV4-3 and J is TRBJ2-7; 8 bases agree with TRBD1. Germline V lookup: CDR1 LGHNA, CDR2 YSLEER. CDR3 size: 14 residues. With V trimmed by 1 base and J by 5 bases, 4 bases remained unmatched. This CDR3 is CASSQGSDRDEQYF. CDR3 bases: TGCGCCAGCAGCCAAGGATCGGACAGGGACGAGCAGTACTTC.

Ten or more counts support this clonotype. The chain joins TRBV11-1 to TRBJ2-5, with D possibly called TRBD1 or TRBD2 (5 bases each). Trimming left V 1 base short and J 3 bases short, with 27 bases between. The CDR3 is 20 amino acids. Germline V gene sequence: CDR1 SGHAT, CDR2 FQDESV (reference sequence). The CDR3 loop reads CASSLGLGASILLIKETQYF. The CDR3 DNA reads TGTGCCAGCAGCTTAGGGCTCGGGGCTAGCATCCTGCTGATAAAAGAGACCCAGTACTTC.

Many counts were recorded for this clonotype. The chain joins TRBV5-1 to TRBJ2-3, with D unresolved. V lost 4 bases, J lost 2 bases, and 17 bases lay in between. Germline-derived CDR1 and CDR2 are SGHRS and YFSETQ. CDR3 length equals 16 residues. CDR3 bases: TGCGCCAGCAGCAGTGGACGGGCTCTAGTCACAGATACGCAGTATTTT. The encoded protein is CASSSGRALVTDTQYF.

This clonotype was detected ten times or more. This chain joins TRBV9 and TRBJ2-7; D not certain. V lost 4 bases and J lost 0, with 8 bases in between. The CDR3 extends over 13 amino acids. Germline lookup yields CDR1 SGDLS and CDR2 YYNGEE. The CDR3: CASSSQNSYEQYF. The CDR3 DNA reads as TGTGCCAGCAGCTCCCAGAACTCCTACGAGCAGTACTTC.

This chain joins TRBV20-1 and TRBJ2-3; 9 bases are a match to TRBD2. The J segment lost 6 bases and the V segment lost 5 bases, leaving 6 bases of the junction unmatched. Germline V gives CDR1 DFQATT, CDR2 SNEGSKA (reference sequence). This CDR3 has 13 amino acids. For the CDR3, the DNA is TGCAGTGCTCGTAGCGGGAGTCCCGATACGCAGTATTTT. Protein sequence: CSARSGSPDTQYF.

On this clonotype: Just one base apart from a much larger clone, this may be a read error. The chain carries TRBV12-3 or TRBV12-4 and TRBJ1-6, with a tentative D call TRBD1 (6 bases). This CDR3 region has 15 residues. Trimming took 5 bases from V and 8 from J, leaving 16 bases between them. CDR3 in DNA: TGTGCCAGCAGTCCAACAGGGAGGTCGGATTCACCCCTCCACTTT. Its protein is CASSPTGRSDSPLHF.

V and J are TRBV19 and TRBJ2-1, with D possibly matching TRBD2 (5 bases). Germline V gene data show CDR1 as LNHDA and CDR2 as SQIVND (reference sequence). The V and J ends lost 6 bases and 1 base respectively, with 7 bases between them. The CDR3 totals 13 residues. DNA for the CDR3: TGTGCCAGTAGCGGGGAGTCCTACAATGAGCAGTTCTTC. Amino acids: CASSGESYNEQFF.

This clonotype showed up just a few times. The V call is TRBV18, the J call TRBJ2-7; no clear D gene. This CDR3 contains 14 residues. V lost 1 base and J 6 bases, leaving 13 bases between the germline ends. Germline CDR1 is KGHSH and CDR2 is LQKENI. The CDR3: CASSPLSLTGEQYF. The CDR3 nucleotides are TGTGCCAGCTCACCACTTTCCCTGACGGGCGAGCAGTACTTC. The full variable domain, with the rest looked up from reference TRBV18 and TRBJ2-7, is NAGVMQNPRHLVRRRGQEARLRCSPMKGHSHVYWYRQLPEEGLKFMVYLQKENIIDESGMPKERFSAEFPKEGPSILRIQQVVRGDSAAYFCASSPLSLTGEQYFGPGTRLTVT.

This clonotype was detected ten times or more. The CDR3 region is CASNTGAGNTIYF. CDR3 sequence (DNA): TGTGCCAGCAACACAGGTGCTGGAAACACCATATATTTT. The V gene is TRBV6-6, the J gene TRBJ1-3, with a weak D call TRBD1 (5 bases). The CDR3 length is 13 residues. The V end lost 7 bases, the J end lost 2 bases, and 9 bases lay between the germline ends. Looked up from germline, CDR1 is MNHNY and CDR2 is SVGAGI (reference sequence).

A few counts support this clonotype. The chain couples TRBV4-3 to TRBJ1-3, with a possible D match to TRBD1 (5 bases). The V gene's germline CDR1 is LGHNA and CDR2 YSLEER. V was pared by 3 bases and J by 2 bases, with 26 bases between. CDR3 size: 20 residues. The CDR3 DNA reads as TGCGCCAGCAGCCACCAGAACCTACTTGTTTTAGGGGAGACTGGAAACACCATATATTTT. This translates into CASSHQNLLVLGETGNTIYF.

This clonotype was recorded at least ten times. The chain couples TRBV28 to TRBJ2-2, with D uncertain. Per the germline V gene, CDR1 is MDHEN and CDR2 is SYDVKM. The CDR3 extends over 12 amino acids. V was clipped by 1 base and J by 6 bases, with 3 bases between them. The CDR3 here is CASSLFSGELFF. The CDR3 nucleotides read TGTGCCAGCAGTTTATTTTCCGGGGAGCTGTTTTTT.

The rearrangement uses TRBV12-2 and TRBJ2-3; no DNA check was done on the table's D call, TRBD1. TRBV12-2 is a pseudogene. The CDR3 is 18 residues long. Here the CDR3 reads CASPRLRGTEPIPDTQYF. For the CDR3, the DNA is TGTGCAAGTCCCCGACTCAGGGGGACGGAACCGATCCCAGATACGCAGTATTTT.

This clonotype was detected many times. Its ends do not fully match the called genes, so a read error is possible. The CDR3 DNA follows: TGCGCCAGCAGCTTGGTAGGTGAGCAGTTCTTC. Encoded protein: CASSLVGEQFF. The V call is TRBV12-3 or TRBV12-4, the J call TRBJ2-1; D ambiguous. This CDR3 is built from 11 residues.

This clonotype came up a few times. The rearrangement joins TRBV20-1 to TRBJ2-3; no firm D call. This CDR3 comprises 17 residues. Germline CDR1 and CDR2: DFQATT and SNEGSKA (reference sequence). V was pared by 3 bases and J by 0 bases, with 19 bases between. The CDR3 coding sequence is TGCAGTGCTAGTTTTTGGAAAACGTCCTATAGCACAGATACGCAGTATTTT. Protein sequence: CSASFWKTSYSTDTQYF.

The sample holds a few counts of this clonotype. This chain links TRBV4-2 with TRBJ2-2, with no clear D. The ends were cut back, 8 bases at V and 0 bases at J, with 22 bases in the middle. CDR3 length equals 18 residues. The germline V gene encodes CDR1 LGHNA and CDR2 YNFKEQ. The CDR3 sequence is CASRLSDLQHSNTGELFF. The CDR3, as DNA: TGTGCCAGCCGACTCTCGGACCTTCAGCATTCGAACACCGGGGAGCTGTTTTTT.

The chain is built from TRBV5-1 and TRBJ2-1, with a weak D call TRBD1 (6 bases). The CDR3 is 14 amino acids. Germline values: CDR1 SGHRS, CDR2 YFSETQ. The V gene lost 4 bases and the J gene lost 3 bases, with 11 bases spanning the gap. This chain's CDR3 is CASSARDNYNEQFF. CDR3 bases: TGCGCCAGCAGCGCCAGGGACAACTACAATGAGCAGTTCTTC.

The table lists this clonotype with many counts. The V and J genes are TRBV12-3 or TRBV12-4 and TRBJ2-1, with 11 bases that match TRBD2. Trimming removed 3 bases from V and 3 bases from J; junction bases left unmatched: 4. CDR3 length: 16 amino acids. CDR3: CASSFLAGGRYNEQFF. Here the CDR3 DNA reads TGTGCCAGCAGTTTTTTAGCGGGAGGGCGCTACAATGAGCAGTTCTTC.

This clonotype has only a few counts. The chain carries TRBV7-2 and TRBJ1-5; no reliable D call. The CDR3 extends over 13 amino acids. Trimming stripped 5 bases from V and 6 bases from J, with 11 bases between. CDR1 is SGHTA, CDR2 FQGNSA, per germline. The DNA of the CDR3 is TGTGCCAGCAGCCCGAGGGTGGCTCAGCCCCAGCATTTT. Translating it yields CASSPRVAQPQHF.

The chain recombines TRBV2 with TRBJ2-5; D is possibly TRBD2 (5 bases). Between the trimmed V and J ends, which lost 8 bases and 3 bases, there was a span of 16 bases. CDR1 is SNHLY, CDR2 FYNNEI, per germline. The CDR3 runs to 14 residues. The CDR3 spells CASPRWVSEETQYF. CDR3 DNA: TGTGCCAGCCCCCGGTGGGTTAGCGAAGAGACCCAGTACTTC.